Presented here are 23 T cell receptor beta chains from one specimen sequenced in a study of sequential checkpoint blockade in melanoma. Sequenced by immunoSEQ multiplex PCR; TCRdb stores in-frame clones only, minus some. The table records thousands of clones, about 28% of them present only once. Documented treatment: randomized to nivolumab then ipilimumab (arm A) or the reverse (arm B). The sample was tumor tissue (inferred from file names), taken from a patient given nivolumab and ipilimumab in sequence. The receptors originated from a human donor with melanoma.

This clone was recorded many times. The chain recombines TRBV9 with TRBJ1-1, with D perhaps matching TRBD1 (5 bases). V shed 4 bases and J shed 1 base, with 20 bases lying between them. Looked up from germline, CDR1 is SGDLS and CDR2 is YYNGEE. The CDR3 is 17 amino acids. The CDR3 region has the DNA TGTGCCAGCAGCCCCGTTGTCTCACAGGACCCGAACACTGAAGCTTTCTTT. Translated: CASSPVVSQDPNTEAFF.

CDR3 DNA: TGTGCCAGCAGTTTAGTATTGGGAGGCGTGGAGACCCAGTACTTC. It encodes CASSLVLGGVETQYF. This chain joins TRBV28 and TRBJ2-5; tentatively, D is TRBD2 (6 bases). V lost 2 bases, J lost 5 bases, and 15 bases lay in between. From germline, CDR1 is MDHEN and CDR2 SYDVKM. The CDR3 consists of 15 residues. Full variable domain (missing parts from reference TRBV28 and TRBJ2-5): DVKVTQSSRYLVKRTGEKVFLECVQDMDHENMFWYRQDPGLGLRLIYFSYDVKMKEKGDIPEGYSVSREKKERFSLILESASTNQTSMYLCASSLVLGGVETQYFGPGTRLLVL.

This clone was seen at least ten times. The gene calls are TRBV9 and TRBJ2-3; no clear D gene. This CDR3 has 15 amino acids. Germline loops: CDR1 SGDLS, CDR2 YYNGEE. Between the trimmed V and J ends, which lost 4 bases and 0 bases, there was a span of 12 bases. CDR3 amino acids: CASSPQPTSTDTQYF. CDR3 DNA sequence: TGTGCCAGCAGCCCCCAGCCAACTAGCACAGATACGCAGTATTTT.

This chain connects TRBV18 to TRBJ2-2; TRBD1 might be the D (5 bases). The germline V gene has CDR1 KGHSH and CDR2 LQKENI. Deletions cut 0 bases from V and 6 bases from J, with 14 bases between. The CDR3 runs 16 residues. CDR3 sequence: CASSPPHKQVPGELFF. Written as DNA, the CDR3 is TGTGCCAGCTCACCACCGCACAAACAGGTTCCCGGGGAGCTGTTTTTT.

This clone was seen a handful of times. The chain combines TRBV6-8 with TRBJ2-7, with TRBD1 matching 12 bases. Germline V gives CDR1 MNHGY, CDR2 SAAAGT. The CDR3 consists of 16 residues. With 7 bases clipped from V and 4 bases from J, the junction kept 11 bases outside the gene matches. DNA for the CDR3: TGTGCCAGCATCAAAGGGCGGGACAGGGGGCTGTACGAGCAGTACTTC. Translating gives CASIKGRDRGLYEQYF.

The chain carries TRBV30 and TRBJ1-1; 11 nucleotides align to TRBD1. The germline V gene has CDR1 GTSNPN and CDR2 SVGIG (reference sequence). The CDR3 totals 16 residues. Unmatched junction bases numbered 5, after V lost 1 base and J lost 1 base. CDR3 region: CAWSGGQGGQNTEAFF. The CDR3 DNA is TGTGCCTGGAGTGGGGGACAGGGGGGACAGAACACTGAAGCTTTCTTT.

The chain has TRBV5-1 and TRBJ2-7; no clear D. Germline V gene data show CDR1 as SGHRS and CDR2 as YFSETQ. The ends were cut back, 2 bases at V and 9 bases at J, with 18 bases in the middle. CDR3 length equals 14 residues. CDR3 DNA: TGCGCCAGCAGCTTATCGGCACAACTTTCCGTGCAGTACTTC. Translation gives CASSLSAQLSVQYF.

This clone was observed a few times. The chain couples TRBV12-5 to TRBJ2-5; TRBD2 might be the D (6 bases). The germline V gene encodes CDR1 LGHNT and CDR2 FRNRAP. This CDR3 has 13 amino acids. The CDR3, as DNA: TGTGCCAGCACCCCGGGACTCCAAGAGACCCAGTACTTC. This gives the protein CASTPGLQETQYF.

In its sample, this clone is medium-sized. V is TRBV9 and J is TRBJ2-7, with D possibly matching TRBD1 (5 bases). The CDR3 is made up of 15 amino acids. Germline-derived CDR1 and CDR2 are SGDLS and YYNGEE. The germline V and J ends were trimmed by 0 bases and 5 bases, with 15 bases remaining between them. The CDR3 DNA is TGTGCCAGCAGCGTAGAGGGCAGGGAAGTCGACGAGCAGTACTTC. Amino acid sequence: CASSVEGREVDEQYF.

The V and J genes are TRBV19 and TRBJ1-6, with 8 nucleotides matching TRBD1. CDR1 and CDR2 (germline): LNHDA, SQIVND (reference sequence). Germline trimming cut 3 bases from V and 9 bases from J; bases unmatched to any gene: 7. This CDR3 spans 15 amino acids. CDR3 sequence: CASSMGQAISSPLHF. In nucleotides, the CDR3 is TGTGCCAGTAGTATGGGACAGGCGATAAGTTCACCCCTCCACTTT.

The rearrangement links TRBV30 to TRBJ1-4, with D perhaps matching TRBD1 (5 bases). Germline loops: CDR1 GTSNPN, CDR2 SVGIG (reference sequence). Trimming removed 3 bases at V and 6 bases at J, with 14 bases between. The CDR3 has 14 amino acids. Written as DNA, the CDR3 is TGTGCCTGGAGGGTTGCAGGGCGGTATGAAAAACTGTTTTTT. Amino acids: CAWRVAGRYEKLFF. Together with reference TRBV30 and TRBJ1-4, the CDR3 gives the full variable domain: SQTIHQWPATLVQPVGSPLSLECTVEGTSNPNLYWYRQAAGRGLQLLFYSVGIGQISSEVPQNLSASRPQDRQFILSSKKLLLSDSGFYLCAWRVAGRYEKLFFGSGTQLSVL.

This clone was picked up many times. The CDR3 sequence: CASSPARGTYEQYF. The CDR3 DNA follows: TGTGCCAGCAGCCCCGCGCGGGGGACCTACGAGCAGTACTTC. The J gene is TRBJ2-7, the V gene TRBV11-3; 7 bases line up with TRBD2. This CDR3 spans 14 amino acids. Trimming at V came to 5 bases and at J to 2 bases, leaving 6 bases not matched to a gene. The germline V gene encodes CDR1 SGHNT and CDR2 YENEEA. Using reference TRBV11-3 and TRBJ2-7 for the parts outside the CDR3, the full variable domain is EAGVVQSPRYKIIEKKQPVAFWCNPISGHNTLYWYLQNLGQGPELLIRYENEEAVDDSQLPKDRFSAERLKGVDSTLKIQPAELGDSAVYLCASSPARGTYEQYFGPGTRLTVT.

This clone was seen a few times. DNA for the CDR3: TGTGCCAGCTCACCCTTATCGGCAGTCTCGATTGCTGGAAACACCATATATTTT. Protein: CASSPLSAVSIAGNTIYF. This chain links TRBV18 with TRBJ1-3; D uncertain. CDR3 length: 18 residues. Trimming pared 3 bases from V and 2 bases from J, leaving 20 bases between. Germline V gene lookup returns CDR1 KGHSH and CDR2 LQKENI.

This clone was seen a handful of times. The gene calls are TRBV6-8 and TRBJ1-1; no firm D call. Germline lookup yields CDR1 MNHGY and CDR2 SAAAGT. This CDR3 region has 16 residues. V shed 6 bases and J shed 1 base, with 18 bases lying between them. CDR3 DNA: TGTGCCAGCAGCAACCGAAAGCAATTGGAGAACACTGAAGCTTTCTTT. This codes for CASSNRKQLENTEAFF.

This clone was detected a few times. The chain combines TRBV6-8 with TRBJ2-5; 7 positions match TRBD1. Unmatched junction bases numbered 6, after V lost 0 bases and J lost 2 bases. The CDR3 totals 16 residues. The germline CDR1 and CDR2 sequences are MNHGY and SAAAGT. As DNA, the CDR3 is TGTGCCAGCAGTTACTCGAGTGGGACAGCACAAGAGACCCAGTACTTC. Translating gives CASSYSSGTAQETQYF.

Here the CDR3 reads CASSPPGETQYF. Here the CDR3 DNA reads TGTGCCAGCTCACCACCGGGAGAGACCCAGTACTTC. The chain uses TRBV18 and TRBJ2-5; no firm D call. CDR1 is KGHSH and CDR2 is LQKENI in the germline V gene. This CDR3 contains 12 residues. V was cut by 0 bases and J by 4 bases, with 3 bases left in between.

The chain recombines TRBV29-1 with TRBJ2-3, with TRBD2 identical over 7 bases. The CDR3 runs 13 residues. V was clipped by 4 bases and J by 5 bases; unmatched bases: 6. Germline-derived CDR1 and CDR2 are SQVTM and ANQGSEA. The CDR3 here is CSVVGGHLDTQYF. DNA of the CDR3: TGCAGCGTTGTGGGAGGGCATTTAGATACGCAGTATTTT.

The chain recombines TRBV12-5 with TRBJ1-1; tentative D call: TRBD1 (6 bases). This CDR3 is built from 14 residues. Germline V lookup: CDR1 LGHNT, CDR2 FRNRAP. This chain's CDR3 is CASRYQGSDTEAFF. As DNA, the CDR3 is TGTGCCAGCCGCTACCAGGGGTCGGACACTGAAGCTTTCTTT.

The chain recombines TRBV5-1 with TRBJ1-1; 7 bases fit TRBD1. Trimming cost V 4 bases and J 1 base; bases outside gene matches: 4. The CDR3 is made up of 14 amino acids. CDR1 and CDR2 from the germline V gene are SGHRS and YFSETQ. CDR3 sequence reads: CASSTGQANTEAFF. In DNA form, the CDR3 reads TGCGCCAGCAGCACCGGACAGGCGAACACTGAAGCTTTCTTT.

The table lists this clone with a few counts. V gene TRBV1 combines with J gene TRBJ1-6; the listed D gene, TRBD1, was not tested against the DNA. TRBV1 is classified as a pseudogene. CDR3 length: 16 residues. The CDR3 spells CASSQGLRTGVAPLHF. In DNA, the CDR3 is TGCGCCAGCAGCCAAGGCCTTAGGACAGGGGTTGCACCCCTCCACTTT.

A few counts support this clone. CDR3 nucleotides: TGTGCCAGCACGGAGTTTGGGACCGGAGCTAACTATGGCTACACCTTC. Its protein product is CASTEFGTGANYGYTF. The V and J genes are TRBV6-8 and TRBJ1-2, with D tentatively TRBD1 (5 bases). V lost 7 bases to trimming and J lost 0 bases, with 18 bases between them. The length of the CDR3 is 16 residues. From germline, CDR1 is MNHGY and CDR2 SAAAGT.

J is TRBJ1-2 and V is TRBV30; a possible D gene is TRBD1 (6 bases). The CDR3 spans 13 residues. Trimming shortened V by 7 bases and J by 6 bases, and 18 bases separated the two germline ends. Per the germline V gene, CDR1 is GTSNPN and CDR2 is SVGIG (reference sequence). DNA for the CDR3: TGTGCCTCCATGAGGGGGGAAATGGATGGCTACACCTTC. Amino acid sequence: CASMRGEMDGYTF.

At least ten counts were recorded for this clone. J is TRBJ1-3 and V is TRBV11-3; D not certain. The V gene's germline CDR1 is SGHNT and CDR2 YENEEA. V shed 5 bases and J shed 1 base, with 12 bases lying between them. The CDR3 has 15 residues. In DNA form, the CDR3 reads TGTGCCAGCAGCCGTCCGGTGGGTTCTGGAAACACCATATATTTT. It specifies CASSRPVGSGNTIYF.